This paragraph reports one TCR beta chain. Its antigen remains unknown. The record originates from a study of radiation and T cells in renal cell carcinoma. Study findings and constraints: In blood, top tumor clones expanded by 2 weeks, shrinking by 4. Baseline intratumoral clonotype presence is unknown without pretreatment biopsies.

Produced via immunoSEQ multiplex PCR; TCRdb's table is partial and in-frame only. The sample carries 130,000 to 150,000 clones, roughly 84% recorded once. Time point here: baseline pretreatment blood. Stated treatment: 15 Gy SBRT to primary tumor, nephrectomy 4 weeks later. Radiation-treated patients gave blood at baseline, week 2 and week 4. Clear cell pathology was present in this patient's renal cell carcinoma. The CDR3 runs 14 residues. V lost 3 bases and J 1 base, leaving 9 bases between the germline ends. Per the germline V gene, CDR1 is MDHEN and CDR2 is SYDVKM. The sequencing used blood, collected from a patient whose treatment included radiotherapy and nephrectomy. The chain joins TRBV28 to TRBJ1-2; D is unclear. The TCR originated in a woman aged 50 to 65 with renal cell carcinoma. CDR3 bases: TGTGCCAGCAGTTTGTCCAGGCGTAACTATGGCTACACCTTC. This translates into CASSLSRRNYGYTF.